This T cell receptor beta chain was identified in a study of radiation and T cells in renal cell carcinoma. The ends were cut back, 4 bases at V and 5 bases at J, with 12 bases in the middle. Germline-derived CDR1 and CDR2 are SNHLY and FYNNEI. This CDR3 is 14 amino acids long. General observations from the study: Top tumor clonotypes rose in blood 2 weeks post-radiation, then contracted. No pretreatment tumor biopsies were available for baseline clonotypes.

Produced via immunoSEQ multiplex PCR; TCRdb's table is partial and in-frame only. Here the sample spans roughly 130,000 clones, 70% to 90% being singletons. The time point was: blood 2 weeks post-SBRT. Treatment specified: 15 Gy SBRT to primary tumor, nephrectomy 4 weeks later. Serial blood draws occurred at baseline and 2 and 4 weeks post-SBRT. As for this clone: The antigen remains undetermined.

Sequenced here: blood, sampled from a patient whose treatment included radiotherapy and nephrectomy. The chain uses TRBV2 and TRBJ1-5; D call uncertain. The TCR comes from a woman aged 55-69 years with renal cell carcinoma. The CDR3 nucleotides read TGTGCCAGCAGTGCGGGTCTCGGCGATCAGCCCCAGCATTTT. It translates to CASSAGLGDQPQHF.